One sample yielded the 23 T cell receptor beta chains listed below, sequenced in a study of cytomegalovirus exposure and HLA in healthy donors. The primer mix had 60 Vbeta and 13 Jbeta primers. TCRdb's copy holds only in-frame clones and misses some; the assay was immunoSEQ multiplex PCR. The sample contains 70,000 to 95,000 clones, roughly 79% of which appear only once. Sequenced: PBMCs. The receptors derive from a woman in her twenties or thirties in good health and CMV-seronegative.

CDR3 sequence (DNA): TGTGCCAGCAGTTTATCCCTCGAGGCTATTTTTTTCCCCGGGGAGCTGTTTTTT. This codes for CASSLSLEAIFFPGELFF. The chain carries TRBV27 and TRBJ2-2; D call uncertain. The V gene lost 0 bases and the J gene lost 6 bases, with 20 bases spanning the gap. This CDR3 region has 18 residues. Looked up from germline, CDR1 is MNHEY and CDR2 is SMNVEV (reference sequence).

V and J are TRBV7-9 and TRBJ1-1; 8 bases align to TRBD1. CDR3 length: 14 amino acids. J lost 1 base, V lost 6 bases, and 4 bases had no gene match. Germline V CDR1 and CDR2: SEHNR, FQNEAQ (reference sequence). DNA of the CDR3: TGTGCCAGCAGAGAAGGACAGGGGAACACTGAAGCTTTCTTT. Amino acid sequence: CASREGQGNTEAFF.

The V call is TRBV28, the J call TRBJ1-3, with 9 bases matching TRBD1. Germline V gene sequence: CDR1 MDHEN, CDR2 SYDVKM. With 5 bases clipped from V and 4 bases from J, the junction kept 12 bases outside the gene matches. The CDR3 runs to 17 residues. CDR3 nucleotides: TGTGCCAGCAGTCTGGGGACAGGGCCAGCTGGGGGAAACACCATATATTTT. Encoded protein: CASSLGTGPAGGNTIYF.

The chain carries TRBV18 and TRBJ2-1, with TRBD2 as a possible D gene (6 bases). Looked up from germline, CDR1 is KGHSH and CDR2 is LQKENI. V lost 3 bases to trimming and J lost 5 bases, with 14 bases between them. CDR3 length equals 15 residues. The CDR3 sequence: CASSPRTILDNEQFF. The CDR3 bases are TGTGCCAGCTCACCCAGGACTATTTTGGACAATGAGCAGTTCTTC.

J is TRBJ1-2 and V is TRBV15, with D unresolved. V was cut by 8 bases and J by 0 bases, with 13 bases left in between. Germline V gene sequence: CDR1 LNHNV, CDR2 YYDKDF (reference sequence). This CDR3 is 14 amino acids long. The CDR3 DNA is TGTGCCACCGCAAAGGTCCTAGCTAACTATGGCTACACCTTC. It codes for CATAKVLANYGYTF.

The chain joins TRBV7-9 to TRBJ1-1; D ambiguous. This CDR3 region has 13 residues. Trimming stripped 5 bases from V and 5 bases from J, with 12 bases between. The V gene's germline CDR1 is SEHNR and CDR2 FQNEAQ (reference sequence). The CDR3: CASSINGGTEAFF. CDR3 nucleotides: TGTGCCAGCAGCATAAATGGAGGGACTGAAGCTTTCTTT.

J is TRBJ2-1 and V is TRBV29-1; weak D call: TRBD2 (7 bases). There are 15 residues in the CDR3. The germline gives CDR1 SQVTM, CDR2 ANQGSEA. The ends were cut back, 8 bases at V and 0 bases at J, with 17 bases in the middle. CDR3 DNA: TGCAGCCTCTCGGGGGGCGTTTCCTCCTACAATGAGCAGTTCTTC. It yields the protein CSLSGGVSSYNEQFF.

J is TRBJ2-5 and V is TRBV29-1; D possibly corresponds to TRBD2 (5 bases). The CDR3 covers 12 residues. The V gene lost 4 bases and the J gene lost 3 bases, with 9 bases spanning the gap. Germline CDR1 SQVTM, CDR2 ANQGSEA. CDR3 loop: CSVVPSKETQYF. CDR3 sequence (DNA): TGCAGCGTTGTTCCTAGCAAAGAGACCCAGTACTTC.

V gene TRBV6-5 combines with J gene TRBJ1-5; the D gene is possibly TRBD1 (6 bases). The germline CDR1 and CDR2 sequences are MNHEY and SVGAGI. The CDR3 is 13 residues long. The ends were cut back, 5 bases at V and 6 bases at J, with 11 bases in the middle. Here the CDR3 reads CASSPQGFQPQHF. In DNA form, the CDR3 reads TGTGCCAGCAGTCCACAGGGATTTCAGCCCCAGCATTTT.

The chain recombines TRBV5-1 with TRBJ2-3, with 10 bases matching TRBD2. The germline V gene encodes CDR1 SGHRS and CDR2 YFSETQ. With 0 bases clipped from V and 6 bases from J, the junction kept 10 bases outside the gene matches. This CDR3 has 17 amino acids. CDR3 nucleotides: TGCGCCAGCAGCTTGGGAATAGGACTAGCGGAGACGGATACGCAGTATTTT. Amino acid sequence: CASSLGIGLAETDTQYF.

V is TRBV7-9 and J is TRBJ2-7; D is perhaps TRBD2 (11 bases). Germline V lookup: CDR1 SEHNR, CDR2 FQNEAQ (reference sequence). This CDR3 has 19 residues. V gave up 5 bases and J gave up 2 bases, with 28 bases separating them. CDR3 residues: CASSRTGGLAVGPTYEQYF. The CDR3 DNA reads TGTGCCAGCAGCCGGACAGGGGGACTAGCGGTCGGACCAACCTACGAGCAGTACTTC.

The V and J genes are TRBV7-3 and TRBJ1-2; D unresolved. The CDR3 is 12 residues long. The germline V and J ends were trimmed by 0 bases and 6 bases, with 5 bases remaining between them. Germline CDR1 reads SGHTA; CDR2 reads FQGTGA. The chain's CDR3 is CASSLTRHGYTF. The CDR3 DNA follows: TGTGCCAGCAGCTTAACGCGGCATGGCTACACCTTC.

The CDR3 here is CASRAGTGGFNSPLHF. The CDR3 DNA reads as TGTGCCAGCAGGGCCGGGACAGGGGGCTTCAATTCACCCCTCCACTTT. The chain employs TRBV5-6 and TRBJ1-6; 12 positions match TRBD1. The length of the CDR3 is 16 residues. The ends lost 5 bases at V and 7 bases at J; junction bases unmatched: 7. Germline values: CDR1 SGHDT, CDR2 YYEEEE. Based on the CDR3 plus reference TRBV5-6 and TRBJ1-6, the full variable domain is DAGVTQSPTHLIKTRGQQVTLRCSPKSGHDTVSWYQQALGQGPQFIFQYYEEEERQRGNFPDRFSGHQFPNYSSELNVNALLLGDSALYLCASRAGTGGFNSPLHFGNGTRLTVT.

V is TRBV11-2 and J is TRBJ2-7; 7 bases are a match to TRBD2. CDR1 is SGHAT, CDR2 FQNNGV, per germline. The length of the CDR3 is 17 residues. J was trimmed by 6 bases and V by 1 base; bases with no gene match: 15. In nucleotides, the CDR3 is TGTGCCAGCAGCTTAGTAGGAGGCGGGACTACCCATCCCGAGCAGTACTTC. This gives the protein CASSLVGGGTTHPEQYF.

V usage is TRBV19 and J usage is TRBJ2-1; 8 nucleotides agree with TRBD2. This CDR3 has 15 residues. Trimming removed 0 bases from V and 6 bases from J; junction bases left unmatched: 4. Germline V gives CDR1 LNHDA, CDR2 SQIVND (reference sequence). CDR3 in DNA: TGTGCCAGTAGTATAGATCCCGGGAGGGCCAATGAGCAGTTCTTC. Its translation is CASSIDPGRANEQFF.

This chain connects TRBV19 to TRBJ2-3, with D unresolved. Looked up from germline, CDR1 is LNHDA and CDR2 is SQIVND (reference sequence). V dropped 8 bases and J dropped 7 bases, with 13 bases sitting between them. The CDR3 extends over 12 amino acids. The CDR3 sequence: CASGLTWNTQYF. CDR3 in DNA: TGTGCCAGTGGGCTGACGTGGAATACGCAGTATTTT.

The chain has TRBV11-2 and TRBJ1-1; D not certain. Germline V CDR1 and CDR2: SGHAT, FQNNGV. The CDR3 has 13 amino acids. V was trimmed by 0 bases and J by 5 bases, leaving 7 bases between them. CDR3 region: CASSLDSVTEAFF. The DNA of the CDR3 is TGTGCCAGCAGCTTAGATAGCGTAACTGAAGCTTTCTTT.

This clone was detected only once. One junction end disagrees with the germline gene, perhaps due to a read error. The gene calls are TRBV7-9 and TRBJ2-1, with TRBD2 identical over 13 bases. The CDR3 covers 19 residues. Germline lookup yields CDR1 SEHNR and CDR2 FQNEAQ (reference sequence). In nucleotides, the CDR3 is TGTTCCAGCAGCCCCGCCATTGCGGGACTAGCGGGATTCTACAATGAGCAGTTCTTC. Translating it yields CSSSPAIAGLAGFYNEQFF. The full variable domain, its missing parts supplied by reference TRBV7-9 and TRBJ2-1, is DTGVSQNPRHKITKRGQNVTFRCDPISEHNRLYWYRQTLGQGPEFLTYFQNEAQLEKSRLLSDRFSAERPKGSFSTLEIQRTEQGDSAMYLCSSSPAIAGLAGFYNEQFFGPGTRLTVL.

The CDR3 is CAWSRGSGGYTF. CDR3 coding DNA: TGTGCCTGGAGTAGAGGCAGCGGTGGCTACACCTTC. The rearrangement uses TRBV30 and TRBJ1-2; D remains ambiguous. CDR1 is GTSNPN, CDR2 SVGIG, per germline (reference sequence). This CDR3 is built from 12 residues. Trimming shortened V by 2 bases and J by 7 bases, and 11 bases separated the two germline ends. Combining the CDR3 with reference TRBV30 and TRBJ1-2 gives the whole variable domain SQTIHQWPATLVQPVGSPLSLECTVEGTSNPNLYWYRQAAGRGLQLLFYSVGIGQISSEVPQNLSASRPQDRQFILSSKKLLLSDSGFYLCAWSRGSGGYTFGSGTRLTVV.

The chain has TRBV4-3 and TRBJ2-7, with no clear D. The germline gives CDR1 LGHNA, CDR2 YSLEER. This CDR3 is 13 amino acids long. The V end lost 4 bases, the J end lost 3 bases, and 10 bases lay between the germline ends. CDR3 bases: TGCGCCAGCAGCCCTGAGACGGGCTACGAGCAGTACTTC. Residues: CASSPETGYEQYF.

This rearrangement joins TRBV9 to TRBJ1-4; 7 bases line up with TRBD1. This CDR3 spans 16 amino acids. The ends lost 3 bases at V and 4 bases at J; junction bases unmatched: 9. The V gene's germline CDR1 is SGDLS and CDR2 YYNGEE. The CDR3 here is CASSAEQGRNNEKLFF. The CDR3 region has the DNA TGTGCCAGCAGCGCTGAACAGGGGCGGAATAATGAAAAACTGTTTTTT.

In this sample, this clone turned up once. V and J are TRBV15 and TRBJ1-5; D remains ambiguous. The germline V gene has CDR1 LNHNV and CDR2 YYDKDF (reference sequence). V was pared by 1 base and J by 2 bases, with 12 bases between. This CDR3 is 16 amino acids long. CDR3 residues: CATSRVGQSGNQPQHF. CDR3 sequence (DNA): TGTGCCACCAGCAGAGTAGGTCAGAGCGGCAATCAGCCCCAGCATTTT.

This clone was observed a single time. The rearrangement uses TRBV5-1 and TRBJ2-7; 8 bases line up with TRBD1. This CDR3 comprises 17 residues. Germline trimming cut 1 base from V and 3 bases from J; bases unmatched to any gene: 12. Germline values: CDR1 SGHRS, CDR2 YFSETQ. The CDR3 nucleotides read TGCGCCAGCAGCTTGATTGAGGGCCCGACAGGGGACTACGAGCAGTACTTC. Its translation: CASSLIEGPTGDYEQYF.